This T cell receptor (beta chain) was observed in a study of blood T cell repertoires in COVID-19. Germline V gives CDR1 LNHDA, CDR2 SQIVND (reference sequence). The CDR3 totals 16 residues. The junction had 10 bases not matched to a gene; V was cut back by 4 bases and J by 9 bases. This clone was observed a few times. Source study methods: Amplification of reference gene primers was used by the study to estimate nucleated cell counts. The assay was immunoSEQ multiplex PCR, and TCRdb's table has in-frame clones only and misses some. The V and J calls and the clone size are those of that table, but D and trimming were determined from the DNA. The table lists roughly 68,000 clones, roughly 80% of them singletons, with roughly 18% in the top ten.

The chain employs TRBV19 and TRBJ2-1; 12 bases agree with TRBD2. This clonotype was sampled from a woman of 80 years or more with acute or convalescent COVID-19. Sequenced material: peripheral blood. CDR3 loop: CASSKGLAGGRGEQFF. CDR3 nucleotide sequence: TGTGCCAGTAGTAAGGGGCTAGCGGGAGGGCGGGGTGAGCAGTTCTTC.